The TCR beta chain described here comes from a study of graft-versus-host responses after intestinal transplantation (dated by TCRdb to the early 2020s). For the study in its entirety: Recipients received multivisceral, liver-intestinal, or isolated intestinal transplants. All recipients received anti-thymocyte globulin induction followed by maintenance tacrolimus and steroids for three to four years. After intestinal transplantation, graft-versus-host and host-versus-graft alloreactive T cell clones in the graft, circulation and bone marrow were tracked using bulk TCR-beta CDR3 sequencing. To identify alloreactive clones, pre-transplant mixed lymphocyte reaction products were sequenced and then compared with unstimulated pre-transplant donor and recipient T cells. A cohort of approximately 23 intestinal transplant recipients, including one retransplant, was enrolled, and a few patients lacking pretransplant specimens were excluded. Donor T cell macrochimerism was defined as a peak of at least 4% donor T cells among recipient peripheral blood mononuclear cells. Rather than going through the commercial service, samples from three later patients were sequenced in-house on an Illumina MiSeq and processed with MiXCR.

The method was the immunoSEQ multiplex PCR assay. For most patients, genomic DNA was isolated using the Qiagen DNeasy Blood and Tissue Kit and was shipped frozen to Adaptive Biotechnologies for TCR sequencing. For most patients, genomic DNA was subjected to high-throughput TCR-beta CDR3 sequencing by Adaptive Biotechnologies. Regarding the original processing steps: TCR sequencing data were retrieved from Adaptive's ImmunoSEQ software for some 19 patients, whereas three other patients were processed with MiXCR and VDJtools. CD4 versus CD8 sorting errors were corrected by removing sequences found in both subsets at a frequency ratio below 5:1. CDR3 nucleotide sequences shared between donor and recipient were removed because their origin could not be assigned. To count as alloreactive, a clone needed at least 2-fold expansion over unstimulated cells and a minimum CFSE-low frequency of 0.002% (template counts) or 0.001% (read counts). Clones were considered mappable if detected in sequenced pre-transplant spleen, lymph node, or MLR CFSE-low populations of the donor or recipient. Cumulative frequency of alloreactive clones was calculated as a percentage of all sequences weighted by copy number. This immuneACCESS table, as held by TCRdb, lists in-frame sequences with V and J called but not all clones. Of the missing ones, under half trace to an unresolved V gene in checked studies; the others have no known cause. V, J and clone size were drawn from that table, and D and trimming were deduced from the DNA. The sample table lists just under 65,000 clones, approximately 90% of them with a count of one. The ten largest clones add up to around 1.7% of the sample.

The sample's time point label, decoded: cells obtained before transplantation from donor or recipient. CD3+CD4+ and CD3+CD8+ populations were FACS-sorted from unstimulated pre-transplant donor and recipient cells taken from spleen or lymph nodes. Cut back by 3 bases and 0 bases, the V and J ends lie 17 bases apart. The CDR1 and CDR2 encoded by the germline V gene are MDHEN and SYDVKM. There are 18 amino acids in the CDR3, from cysteine to phenylalanine inclusive. This entry keeps only the CDR3 DNA: 54 bases, framed from base 1. The count of this clone is one. Its specific antigen is unknown. One base away there is no much larger clone; base qualities are not given. What the research found in general, with its limitations: GvH clones turned up in recipient bone marrow, with some appearing earlier in ileal mucosa or blood, a pattern consistent with an intestinal mucosal origin. Conclusions were limited by the relatively low number and heterogeneity of intestinal transplant patients. Early after transplant, declines in HvG clones were associated with peak levels of circulating GvH clones. In patients with donor T cell macrochimerism, the allografts had high GvH to HvG T cell clonal ratios.

Recombination linked TRBV28 to TRBJ1-4, and the D gene may be TRBD1, 6 bases matching. This specimen consisted of unstimulated CD8+ T cells sorted from spleen or lymph node cells, obtained before transplant. The TCR was taken from a human donor who was the organ donor for an intestinal transplant. The nucleotide sequence is given as TGTGCCAGCAGTTTCTGGGAGAGATCAGGGGCAACTAATGAAAAACTGTTTTTT. Its protein product is CASSFWERSGATNEKLFF.